These 11 T cell receptor beta chains came from one sample sequenced in a study of T cells in Graves' hyperthyroidism and ophthalmopathy. RNA transcripts gave rise to amplified TCR beta CDR3 regions. Using the HTBI primer set, a first-round RT-PCR was run on the TCR CDR3. MiXCR, run by TCRdb on the multiplex PCR reads, gives a single entry per CDR3 protein. The table shows around 600,000 distinct CDR3 sequences, with approximately 15% occurring only once. The source material was blood. The receptors originated from a middle-aged woman with Graves' ophthalmopathy.

Ten or more counts support this clonotype. The chain is built from TRBV18 and TRBJ1-1; D is undetermined. Germline lookup yields CDR1 KGHSH and CDR2 LQKENI. Trimming left V 3 bases short and J 5 bases short, with 10 bases between. The CDR3 is 13 residues long. CDR3 nucleotide sequence: TGTGCCAGCTCACCGGCCCGGGATACTGAAGCTTTCTTT. Protein: CASSPARDTEAFF.

This clonotype has at least ten counts. The chain employs TRBV30 and TRBJ2-5; D remains ambiguous. Germline CDR1 reads GTSNPN; CDR2 reads SVGIG (reference sequence). The CDR3 has 15 amino acids. V was shortened by 0 bases and J by 5 bases, with 16 bases between the two germline ends. The CDR3: CAWSVAVPPGETQYF. CDR3 bases: TGTGCCTGGAGTGTAGCCGTCCCCCCTGGGGAGACCCAGTACTTC.

Only a few counts were recorded for this clonotype. This may come from a read error, since a much larger clone is one base off. The CDR3 ends on some other residue instead of the conserved phenylalanine or tryptophan, so this is likely a read error. This rearrangement joins TRBV5-1 to TRBJ1-1; D not resolved. The CDR3 length is 14 residues. Germline V gene data show CDR1 as SGHRS and CDR2 as YFSETQ. Trimming pared 4 bases from V and 2 bases from J, leaving 12 bases between. Written as DNA, the CDR3 is TGCGCCAGCAGCCTTGAACCCCACAACACTGAAGCTTTCTCT. It translates to CASSLEPHNTEAFS.

This clonotype was seen many times. The rearrangement uses TRBV12-3 or TRBV12-4 and TRBJ1-3; 8 bases are a match to TRBD1. The CDR3 has 14 residues. Unmatched junction bases numbered 8, after V lost 5 bases and J lost 8 bases. The CDR3 loop reads CASSRQGYRDTIYF. The CDR3, as DNA: TGTGCCAGCAGTAGACAGGGGTATCGGGACACCATATATTTT.

The V gene is TRBV27, the J gene TRBJ2-1; D gene unclear. This CDR3 is built from 16 residues. Trimming took 5 bases from V and 8 from J, leaving 22 bases between them. CDR1 MNHEY and CDR2 SMNVEV come from the germline V gene (reference sequence). The CDR3 nucleotides read TGTGCCAGCAGTCCCTCCCGGCGCGAGGCGTCCCATGAGCAGTTCTTC. It specifies CASSPSRREASHEQFF.

This clonotype was seen repeatedly, ten times or more. The genes are TRBV12-3 or TRBV12-4 and TRBJ2-3; TRBD2 matches at 10 bases. The CDR3 extends over 16 amino acids. V was clipped by 5 bases and J by 13 bases; unmatched bases: 18. The CDR3 DNA follows: TGTGCCAGCAGTCCAGCTTCAGGGACTAGCGACACGGTGGAGTATTTT. Encoded protein: CASSPASGTSDTVEYF.

On this clonotype itself: A read error may be the cause here, since a much bigger clone is one base away. The rearrangement joins TRBV7-9 to TRBJ1-3; D call uncertain. The length of the CDR3 is 14 residues. Per germline, CDR1 SEHNR and CDR2 FQNEAQ (reference sequence). Trimming stripped 1 base from V and 0 bases from J, with 4 bases between. In DNA form, the CDR3 reads TGTGCCAGCAGCTTAGAAATCTCTGGAAACACCATATATTTT. This translates into CASSLEISGNTIYF.

The table lists this clonotype with many counts. The CDR3 loop reads CASRGPGGLEEQYF. CDR3 DNA sequence: TGTGCCAGCAGGGGCCCCGGGGGGCTTGAAGAGCAGTACTTC. The rearrangement uses TRBV2 and TRBJ2-7; D perhaps matches TRBD2 (7 bases). CDR3 size: 14 residues. V lost 6 bases and J 7 bases, leaving 19 bases between the germline ends. Germline CDR1 and CDR2: SNHLY and FYNNEI.

The rearrangement links TRBV20-1 to TRBJ2-2, with TRBD1 as a possible D gene (5 bases). The CDR3 sequence is 12 residues long. Germline CDR1 reads DFQATT; CDR2 reads SNEGSKA (reference sequence). With 2 bases removed from V and 6 bases from J, the gap between germline ends came to 7 bases. The CDR3 DNA reads TGCAGTGCTAGAAAAGGGGCCGGGGAGCTGTTTTTT. Residues: CSARKGAGELFF.

The sample holds many counts of this clonotype. V and J are TRBV7-2 and TRBJ2-3; TRBD2 matches at 9 bases. Trimming cost V 5 bases and J 6 bases; bases outside gene matches: 15. The CDR3 runs 17 residues. Germline V lookup: CDR1 SGHTA, CDR2 FQGNSA. CDR3: CASSPPREGSQGDTQYF. In DNA, the CDR3 is TGTGCCAGCAGCCCCCCGCGGGAGGGCAGTCAGGGTGATACGCAGTATTTT.

This clonotype came up many times. The chain has TRBV2 and TRBJ2-7; D possibly corresponds to TRBD1 (6 bases). Germline V gene sequence: CDR1 SNHLY, CDR2 FYNNEI. Trimming removed 4 bases from V and 5 bases from J, with 12 bases in between. The CDR3 extends over 13 amino acids. The CDR3 region is CASSADNRDEQYF. CDR3 DNA sequence: TGTGCCAGCAGTGCCGACAACAGGGACGAGCAGTACTTC.